These T cell receptor beta chains were read from a single sample in a study of early T cells in non-severe SARS-CoV-2 infection. Via MiXCR, TCRdb re-called the 5' RACE reads, giving one row per CDR3 protein. Of fewer than 55,000 distinct CDR3 sequences listed, 3% to 4% are singletons. Sequenced sample: whole blood. The receptors derive from an adult who was a healthcare worker with PCR-confirmed SARS-CoV-2 infection or an uninfected control (not recorded which). Each CDR3 is given with its conserved first and last residue. Fields, in order: clone size, J gene, V gene, D gene, CDR3 DNA, CDR3 protein. D genes are given only for firm matches. Clone size is not always given. Where it is, it says once, few, many or a class for expanded clones.

size: many; J: TRBJ1-3; V: TRBV20-1; D: TRBD1; DNA: TGCAGTGCTCACCGGGACAGGGGAAACACCATATATTTT; CDR3: CSAHRDRGNTIYF
size: few; J: TRBJ2-1; V: TRBV5-1; D: TRBD1; DNA: TGCGCCAGCAGCTCCGGGACAGGGGTTTTCCATGAGCAGTTCTTC; CDR3: CASSSGTGVFHEQFF
size: many; J: TRBJ1-3; V: TRBV7-7; D: -; DNA: TGTGCTAGCAGCTTAACCCGCTCTGGAAACACCATATATTTT; CDR3: CASSLTRSGNTIYF
size: many; J: TRBJ2-1; V: TRBV2; D: -; DNA: TGTGCCAGCAGGGACCCCAAGTCCTACAATGAGCAGTTCTTC; CDR3: CASRDPKSYNEQFF
size: many; J: TRBJ2-7; V: TRBV18; D: -; DNA: TGTGCCAGCTCACCAGGGACCGGGACAAGCTACGAGCAGTACTTC; CDR3: CASSPGTGTSYEQYF
size: many; J: TRBJ2-7; V: TRBV19; D: -; DNA: TGTGCCTGTGGGGGCGGTCCCTACGAGCAGTACTTC; CDR3: CACGGGPYEQYF
size: many; J: TRBJ2-1; V: TRBV5-4; D: -; DNA: TGTGCCAGCAGGTTCAATCTGCGCGATGAGCAGTTCTTC; CDR3: CASRFNLRDEQFF
size: many; J: TRBJ1-5; V: TRBV6-1; D: -; DNA: TGTGCCAGCAGCTCCCCGGGATATAAGCGGGGCAATCAGCCCCAGCATTTT; CDR3: CASSSPGYKRGNQPQHF
size: many; J: TRBJ2-7; V: TRBV10-3; D: -; DNA: TGTGCCATCAGTCCGGGATCGCGGTCCTACGAGCAGTACTTC; CDR3: CAISPGSRSYEQYF
size: many; J: TRBJ2-2; V: TRBV6-5; D: TRBD2; DNA: TGTGCCAGCAGTTACGGCAGCGGGAGCACCGGGGAGCTGTTTTTT; CDR3: CASSYGSGSTGELFF
size: many; J: TRBJ1-1; V: TRBV6-5; D: -; DNA: TGTGCCAGCAGGGCTAGAAACACTGAAGCTTTCTTT; CDR3: CASRARNTEAFF
size: many; J: TRBJ2-1; V: TRBV19; D: -; DNA: TGTGCCACCTCAGAGTCCTACAATGAGCAGTTCTTC; CDR3: CATSESYNEQFF
size: many; J: TRBJ2-7; V: TRBV19; D: -; DNA: TGTGCCAGTAGTGGGGCGGGGGCCTCCTACGAGCAGTACTTC; CDR3: CASSGAGASYEQYF
size: many; J: TRBJ2-2; V: TRBV7-2; D: -; DNA: TGTGCCAGCAGCTTAGGAGGACGGTCGAACACCGGGGAGCTGTTTTTT; CDR3: CASSLGGRSNTGELFF
size: -; J: TRBJ2-5; V: TRBV6-5; D: TRBD2; DNA: TGTGCCAGCAGTACCCTCGGACTAGCGGGAGAGACCCAGTACTTC; CDR3: CASSTLGLAGETQYF
size: -; J: TRBJ2-7; V: TRBV5-1; D: -; DNA: TGCGCCAGCAGTCACCCTGAGGGGGGCTACGAGCAGTACTTC; CDR3: CASSHPEGGYEQYF
size: many; J: TRBJ2-2; V: TRBV19; D: TRBD2; DNA: TGTGCCAGTAGTTCTAGCGGGAGGACGAACACCGGGGAGCTGTTTTTT; CDR3: CASSSSGRTNTGELFF
size: many; J: TRBJ2-1; V: TRBV6-5; D: TRBD2; DNA: TGTGCCAGCAGGACTAGCGCGAGCTCCTACAATGAGCAGTTCTTC; CDR3: CASRTSASSYNEQFF
size: many; J: TRBJ2-1; V: TRBV7-2; D: -; DNA: TGTGCCAGCAGCCAAGGGACTTTCAATGAGCAGTTCTTC; CDR3: CASSQGTFNEQFF
size: many; J: TRBJ2-1; V: TRBV3-1; D: -; DNA: TGTGCCAGCAGCCTCTTCGGGCAGCAGTTCTTC; CDR3: CASSLFGQQFF
size: many; J: TRBJ1-1; V: TRBV3-1; D: -; DNA: TGTGCCAGCAGCCAAGAGGGCCAGGAGAACACTGAAGCTTTCTTT; CDR3: CASSQEGQENTEAFF
size: once; J: TRBJ2-3; V: TRBV14; D: -; DNA: TGTGCCAGCAGCCAAGTAAAAGGAAGCGACACAAAATCCGCGCAGTATTTT; CDR3: CASSQVKGSDTKSAQYF
size: many; J: TRBJ2-2; V: TRBV7-9; D: -; DNA: TGTGCCAGCAGCTCAGGTTCCGGGGAGCTGTTTTTT; CDR3: CASSSGSGELFF
size: few; J: TRBJ2-7; V: TRBV12-3/TRBV12-4; D: TRBD1; DNA: TGTGCCAGCAGTTCAAACTACCTGGGACAGAACTACGAGCAGTACTTC; CDR3: CASSSNYLGQNYEQYF
size: many; J: TRBJ1-1; V: TRBV12-3/TRBV12-4; D: -; DNA: TGTGCCAGCATTCTCGGAGCCGGGCACGAGGATGCCACTGAAGCTTTCTTT; CDR3: CASILGAGHEDATEAFF
size: few; J: TRBJ2-1; V: TRBV7-9; D: -; DNA: TGTGCCAGCAGCTTAGTGAGGACCGACAATGAGCAGTTCTTC; CDR3: CASSLVRTDNEQFF
size: -; J: TRBJ2-5; V: TRBV11-2; D: TRBD2; DNA: TGTGCCAGCAGCTTAACCCTAGCGGGGGGCCCGGAGACCCAGTACTTC; CDR3: CASSLTLAGGPETQYF
size: many; J: TRBJ2-4; V: TRBV30; D: -; DNA: TGTGCCTGGAGCGACCTAGCCAAAAACATTCAGTACTTC; CDR3: CAWSDLAKNIQYF
size: many; J: TRBJ2-5; V: TRBV10-3; D: TRBD2; DNA: TGTGCCACCTGGAGGGAGGGGGAGACCCAGTACTTC; CDR3: CATWREGETQYF
size: -; J: TRBJ1-4; V: TRBV6-6; D: -; DNA: TGTGCCAGCAGTGGGACGGGTCGGAATGAAAAACTGTTTTTT; CDR3: CASSGTGRNEKLFF
size: many; J: TRBJ2-3; V: TRBV18; D: -; DNA: TGTGCCAGCTCACCAAGTTCGGATACGCAGTATTTT; CDR3: CASSPSSDTQYF
size: many; J: TRBJ2-1; V: TRBV7-9; D: TRBD2; DNA: TGTGCCAGCAGCTTATACGGGCGGGAGGGCCGCAATGAGCAGTTCTTC; CDR3: CASSLYGREGRNEQFF
size: -; J: TRBJ2-2; V: TRBV12-3/TRBV12-4; D: TRBD2; DNA: TGTGCCAGCAGTCTTCTAGCGGGGGAAGGCGCCGGGGAGCTGTTTTTT; CDR3: CASSLLAGEGAGELFF
size: many; J: TRBJ1-2; V: TRBV2; D: TRBD1; DNA: TGTGCCAGCAGTGGAATTTTAGGACAGGGGGCCTATGGCTACACCTTC; CDR3: CASSGILGQGAYGYTF
size: many; J: TRBJ1-4; V: TRBV12-3/TRBV12-4; D: -; DNA: TGTGCCAGCAGTTTAAGGGCAGCTGCAACTAATGAAAAACTGTTTTTT; CDR3: CASSLRAAATNEKLFF
size: many; J: TRBJ2-5; V: TRBV30; D: TRBD2; DNA: TGTGCCTGGGGCCGGCAAGCGGGAGTTGCAGAGACCCAGTACTTC; CDR3: CAWGRQAGVAETQYF
size: many; J: TRBJ2-7; V: TRBV7-9; D: -; DNA: TGTGCCAGCAGTCGACTAGGGGTTGTGGAGTACGAGCAGTACTTC; CDR3: CASSRLGVVEYEQYF
size: many; J: TRBJ2-5; V: TRBV18; D: -; DNA: TGTGCCAGCTCACCACCTCGAGCGGGCCACCAAGAGACCCAGTACTTC; CDR3: CASSPPRAGHQETQYF
size: many; J: TRBJ2-3; V: TRBV7-9; D: TRBD1; DNA: TGTGCCAGCAGCTCCCGGACAGGGGGCTGGGTAGATACGCAGTATTTT; CDR3: CASSSRTGGWVDTQYF
size: -; J: TRBJ1-1; V: TRBV27; D: TRBD1; DNA: TGTGCCAGCAGCTGGACAGGAGAGGACACTGAAGCTTTCTTT; CDR3: CASSWTGEDTEAFF
size: many; J: TRBJ2-1; V: TRBV9; D: TRBD1; DNA: TGTGCCAGCAGCGTAGATGGACAGGGAGGTGAGCAGTTCTTC; CDR3: CASSVDGQGGEQFF
size: many; J: TRBJ2-3; V: TRBV4-2; D: -; DNA: TGTGCCAGCAGCCAAGACTACACAGATACGCAGTATTTT; CDR3: CASSQDYTDTQYF
size: many; J: TRBJ2-3; V: TRBV9; D: -; DNA: TGTGCCAGCAGCCCCGGGGGGCCTAAAAACACAGATACGCAGTATTTT; CDR3: CASSPGGPKNTDTQYF
size: few; J: TRBJ2-3; V: TRBV10-3; D: TRBD2; DNA: TGTGCCATCAGTGAGTCGGAGGCTAGCGGGGGTAACACAGATACGCAGTATTTT; CDR3: CAISESEASGGNTDTQYF
size: many; J: TRBJ1-6; V: TRBV12-3/TRBV12-4; D: -; DNA: TGTGCCAGCAGTATGGGGGGAAAGTATAATTCACCCCTCCACTTT; CDR3: CASSMGGKYNSPLHF
size: many; J: TRBJ1-2; V: TRBV18; D: -; DNA: TGTGCCAGCTCTCAGGGTCGAAGCTATGGCTACACCTTC; CDR3: CASSQGRSYGYTF
size: many; J: TRBJ1-6; V: TRBV7-9; D: -; DNA: TGTGCCAGCAGCTTAGCGGACAGCCGGCCCCTCCACTTT; CDR3: CASSLADSRPLHF
size: many; J: TRBJ2-7; V: TRBV5-6; D: -; DNA: TGTGCCAGCAGCTTCCATTTCAGGGGCCACCTTGAGCAGTACTTC; CDR3: CASSFHFRGHLEQYF
size: many; J: TRBJ1-2; V: TRBV10-3; D: -; DNA: TGTGCCATCAGTGAGTCATGGGGCAACTATGGCTACACCTTC; CDR3: CAISESWGNYGYTF
size: many; J: TRBJ2-1; V: TRBV9; D: TRBD1; DNA: TGTGCCAGCAGCCGGGGACAGGGGGGCCACAATGAGCAGTTCTTC; CDR3: CASSRGQGGHNEQFF
size: many; J: TRBJ2-5; V: TRBV12-3/TRBV12-4; D: TRBD1; DNA: TGTGCCAGCAGTCCCCGACAGGGGAAGGGAGAGACCCAGTACTTC; CDR3: CASSPRQGKGETQYF
size: many; J: TRBJ2-7; V: TRBV18; D: TRBD1; DNA: TGTGCCAGCTCACCGGGACAGGGGCCCGGGGAGCAGTACTTC; CDR3: CASSPGQGPGEQYF
size: many; J: TRBJ2-5; V: TRBV9; D: -; DNA: TGTGCCAGCAGCGAGGGACCAACAGGGCTCCAAGAGACCCAGTACTTC; CDR3: CASSEGPTGLQETQYF
size: many; J: TRBJ1-2; V: TRBV27; D: -; DNA: TGTGCCAGCAGTTTTTCTTCTTACTATGGCTACACCTTC; CDR3: CASSFSSYYGYTF
size: many; J: TRBJ2-7; V: TRBV3-1; D: -; DNA: TGTGCCAGCAGCCAAGGGGGGCGGAATTACGAGCAGTACTTC; CDR3: CASSQGGRNYEQYF